This section outlines one T cell receptor beta chain sequence together with its context. The data were produced by immunoSEQ multiplex PCR, yet TCRdb's version contains in-frame clones alone and is incomplete. The sample has tens of thousands of clones; 65% to 80% are singletons. Germline assignment: CDR1 SNHLY and CDR2 FYNNEI. This CDR3 contains 19 residues. The J segment lost 3 bases and the V segment lost 6 bases, leaving 19 bases of the junction unmatched. The data are from a study of neoadjuvant anti-PD-1 for oral cavity cancer. Time point here: after neoadjuvant nivolumab, at surgical resection. Stage II-IVA oral cavity squamous cell carcinoma was new and untreated by systemic or radiation therapy. No culture or expansion preceded analysis of these blood cells.

This TCR derives from a person aged 35 to 85 with oral cavity squamous cell carcinoma. Here the sequenced sample was PBMCs, taken after nivolumab (anti-PD-1) treatment. The chain is built from TRBV2 and TRBJ2-1; 8 bases are a match to TRBD2. The DNA of the CDR3 is TGTGCCAGCAGGGTTGCACTAGCGGCCGGGACCCGGAACTACAATGAGCAGTTCTTC. It yields the protein CASRVALAAGTRNYNEQFF.